This entry describes one TCR beta chain. The data derive from a study of blood T cell repertoires in COVID-19. In the study overall: Samples of COVID-19 (acute and convalescent) were obtained from the United States, Italy and Spain. From T cells, B-cell-depleted T cells, or PBMCs came the material, which was cDNA or gDNA.

The CDR3 consists of 16 residues. Germline values: CDR1 SEHNR, CDR2 FQNEAQ (reference sequence). J was trimmed by 4 bases and V by 1 base; bases with no gene match: 7. Per the original methods: Amplified reference gene primers provided the basis for estimating nucleated cell counts. The repertoire was sequenced with immunoSEQ multiplex PCR; TCRdb's copy has only in-frame clones and lacks some. D and trimming come from the DNA, and the V and J calls and clone size come from that table. The sample comprises over 50,000 clones, approximately 84% of which are singletons, and 14% rests with the top ten. The V gene is TRBV7-9, the J gene TRBJ2-7; 10 bases line up with TRBD1. The sequence came from a human donor in a cohort sampled during active COVID-19. Sequencing used peripheral blood. The CDR3 DNA reads TGTGCCAGCAGCTTAGTCGGGACAGGGGAACGGTACGAGCAGTACTTC. This codes for CASSLVGTGERYEQYF.